This T cell receptor (beta chain) appears in the sequencing data of a study of cytomegalovirus exposure and HLA in healthy donors. Study conclusions and caveats: Several of the most significant clusters were apparently associated with common viral pathogens in a later analysis.

Concerning this clone: Its specificity is unknown.

PCR was performed using 60 Vbeta and 13 Jbeta primers. Some clones are missing from TCRdb's copy, which holds only in-frame ones; the method was immunoSEQ multiplex PCR. The data hold tens of thousands of clones, with 45% to 65% observed a single time. The CDR3 is 14 residues long. The V and J ends lost 5 bases and 7 bases respectively, with 17 bases between them. The germline gives CDR1 MDHEN, CDR2 SYDVKM. The specimen sequenced was PBMCs. The chain has TRBV28 and TRBJ1-2; D unclear. The source of this sequence is a human donor in good health. The CDR3 DNA follows: TGTGCCAGCAGTCCGCCCCGGGAAGTAAGTGGCTACACCTTC. Residues: CASSPPREVSGYTF.